This T cell receptor beta chain appears in the sequencing data of a study of early T cells in non-severe SARS-CoV-2 infection. Study-wide background: The chains were unpaired, and the sequenced material was bulk RNA from unsorted whole blood. Study observations and caveats: VDJdb matching skewed toward anti-spike CD8 responses, missing private and CD4 specificities.

This clonotype was counted ten times or more. What it recognizes is unknown. Unique molecular identifiers (one per individual cDNA molecule) were attached. TCRdb reprocessed the 5' RACE reads with MiXCR, giving one entry per CDR3 protein. This sample has 40,000 or so distinct CDR3 sequences, with over 5% found just once. With 5 bases removed from V and 4 bases from J, the gap between germline ends came to 12 bases. Germline V gene sequence: CDR1 LNHDA, CDR2 SQIVND (reference sequence). The CDR3 has 14 residues. This chain links TRBV19 with TRBJ2-4; D is perhaps TRBD2 (6 bases). This TCR came from an adult who was a healthcare worker with PCR-confirmed SARS-CoV-2 infection or an uninfected control (not recorded which). Sequencing was performed on whole blood, taken at baseline. The CDR3 protein is CASSRPREKNIQYF. Here the CDR3 DNA reads TGTGCCAGTAGTCGGCCGCGGGAAAAAAACATTCAGTACTTC.